The 3 T cell receptor beta chains below come from one sample, sequenced in a study of T cells after yellow fever vaccination. TCRdb reprocessed the 5' RACE reads via MiXCR and lists one record per CDR3 protein. This table holds 450,000 to 600,000 distinct CDR3 sequences, approximately 13% found once. Sequencing was performed on PBMCs, taken on the day of the yellow fever booster vaccination. These receptors were obtained from a young man who received the YFV17D yellow fever vaccine.

The chain has TRBV7-2 and TRBJ2-1; 9 bases are shared with TRBD1. CDR1 and CDR2 (germline): SGHTA, FQGNSA. V was clipped by 5 bases and J by 8 bases; unmatched bases: 13. The CDR3 loop spans 16 amino acids. CDR3: CASSTDPGQGVDEQFF. CDR3 DNA sequence: TGTGCCAGCAGCACGGACCCGGGACAGGGAGTCGATGAGCAGTTCTTC. Supplemented by reference TRBV7-2 and TRBJ2-1, the full variable domain reads GAGVSQSPSNKVTEKGKDVELRCDPISGHTALYWYRQSLGQGLEFLIYFQGNSAPDKSGLPSDRFSAERTGGSVSTLTIQRTQQEDSAVYLCASSTDPGQGVDEQFFGPGTRLTVL.

This clonotype was counted a few times. The rearrangement joins TRBV6-2 or TRBV6-3 to TRBJ2-7; either TRBD1 or TRBD2 may supply D (5 bases each). The V end lost 5 bases, the J end lost 7 bases, and 18 bases lay between the germline ends. CDR3 length: 14 amino acids. Germline CDR1 reads MNHEY; CDR2 reads SVGEGT. CDR3 loop: CASSKITGTREQYF. The CDR3 bases are TGTGCCAGCAGTAAAATTACCGGGACCCGGGAGCAGTACTTC.

This rearrangement joins TRBV29-1 to TRBJ2-5; possibly TRBD1 or TRBD2 for D (5 bases each). The CDR3 extends over 14 amino acids. The V gene lost 0 bases and the J gene lost 5 bases, with 13 bases spanning the gap. Germline V gene data show CDR1 as SQVTM and CDR2 as ANQGSEA. DNA of the CDR3: TGCAGCGTTGAAGATCGGGGTAAGGGGGAGACCCAGTACTTC. This encodes CSVEDRGKGETQYF.